Listed here are 17 T cell receptor beta chains from one sample, sequenced in a study of cytomegalovirus exposure and HLA in healthy donors. The PCR ran on 60 Vbeta and 13 Jbeta primers. Sequencing was performed with immunoSEQ multiplex PCR; in TCRdb, only in-frame clones are kept and a portion is missing. The data contain roughly 150,000 clones, over 80% of them singletons. Material: PBMCs. These receptor sequences come from a woman under 30 in good health and CMV-seronegative.

This clone was seen a handful of times. CDR3 region: CSGKGDIQEGSGTEAFF. As DNA, the CDR3 is TGCAGCGGCAAAGGGGATATACAGGAGGGGTCGGGCACTGAAGCTTTCTTT. The chain couples TRBV29-1 to TRBJ1-1; maybe TRBD1 (5 bases). V dropped 7 bases and J dropped 4 bases, with 28 bases sitting between them. From germline, CDR1 is SQVTM and CDR2 ANQGSEA. This CDR3 is 17 amino acids long.

The sample holds one count of this clone. This rearrangement joins TRBV5-4 to TRBJ1-2; 8 bases are shared with TRBD1. Losses at the gene ends were 4 bases for V and 7 bases for J; bases not matched to a gene: 9. This CDR3 comprises 14 residues. CDR1 SGHNT and CDR2 YYREEE come from the germline V gene (reference sequence). The DNA of the CDR3 is TGTGCCAGCAGCAGAATGGACAGGGCTGGTGGCTACACCTTC. Its protein is CASSRMDRAGGYTF.

This rearrangement joins TRBV5-1 to TRBJ2-2; 8 bases map to TRBD2. Germline V lookup: CDR1 SGHRS, CDR2 YFSETQ. V lost 0 bases and J lost 5; bases outside the gene matches: 6. The CDR3 has 16 residues. The CDR3: CASSLASGGKTGELFF. The CDR3 region has the DNA TGCGCCAGCAGCTTGGCCAGCGGGGGTAAAACCGGGGAGCTGTTTTTT. Full variable domain (outside the CDR3, taken from reference TRBV5-1 and TRBJ2-2): KAGVTQTPRYLIKTRGQQVTLSCSPISGHRSVSWYQQTPGQGLQFLFEYFSETQRNKGNFPGRFSGRQFSNSRSEMNVSTLELGDSALYLCASSLASGGKTGELFFGEGSRLTVL.

The chain employs TRBV10-3 and TRBJ1-2; a possible D gene is TRBD1 (5 bases). The CDR3 runs 13 residues. Deletions cut 1 base from V and 8 bases from J, with 11 bases between. Germline assignment: CDR1 ENHRY and CDR2 SYGVKD. CDR3 protein: CAISEYQGKGYTF. CDR3 DNA: TGTGCCATCAGTGAGTACCAGGGAAAAGGCTACACCTTC.

The chain employs TRBV27 and TRBJ2-7, with TRBD1 matching over 12 bases. Trimming took 0 bases from V and 6 from J; bases not matched to a gene: 3. This CDR3 has 15 amino acids. CDR1 and CDR2 (germline): MNHEY, SMNVEV (reference sequence). CDR3 region: CASSLSGTGGAEQYF. For the CDR3, the DNA is TGTGCCAGCAGTTTATCGGGGACAGGGGGCGCCGAGCAGTACTTC.

The CDR3 sequence is CASSYRDKKTYEQYF. CDR3 coding DNA: TGTGCCAGCAGTTACCGGGACAAAAAAACCTACGAGCAGTACTTC. This chain connects TRBV6-5 to TRBJ2-5, with D tentatively TRBD1 (6 bases). The J call may be wrong; the DNA end is better matched by TRBJ2-7. The CDR3 contains 15 residues. Germline values: CDR1 MNHEY, CDR2 SVGAGI.

The CDR3 DNA follows: TGTGCCAGCAGCCGGACAGGGCGGGATGGCTACACCTTC. It codes for CASSRTGRDGYTF. The rearrangement uses TRBV5-4 and TRBJ1-2, with 8 bases identical to TRBD1. The germline V gene has CDR1 SGHNT and CDR2 YYREEE (reference sequence). The CDR3 runs 13 residues. With V trimmed by 4 bases and J by 6 bases, 5 bases remained unmatched.

For this clone: At one end the junction does not follow the germline gene, possibly because of a read error. This chain connects TRBV27 to TRBJ2-6, with D possibly being TRBD1 (5 bases). The length of the CDR3 is 16 residues. The germline gives CDR1 MNHEY, CDR2 SMNVEV (reference sequence). CDR3 region: CASSLAPLTGANGLTF. The CDR3 DNA is TGTGCCAGCAGTTTAGCCCCCCTTACTGGGGCCAACGGCCTGACTTTC.

About this clone: Germline is not matched at one junction end, which may reflect a read error. This chain links TRBV5-4 with TRBJ2-4; possible D gene TRBD2, 7 bases. Per germline, CDR1 SGHNT and CDR2 YYREEE (reference sequence). The CDR3 loop spans 15 amino acids. The CDR3: CASSSKGGGRNSQYF. Written as DNA, the CDR3 is TGTGCCAGCAGCTCTAAGGGGGGGGGTCGGAACAGTCAGTACTTC. Drawing the rest from reference TRBV5-4 and TRBJ2-4, the complete variable domain is ETGVTQSPTHLIKTRGQQVTLRCSSQSGHNTVSWYQQALGQGPQFIFQYYREEENGRGNFPPRFSGLQFPNYSSELNVNALELDDSALYLCASSSKGGGRNSQYFGAGTRLSVL.

This clone appeared a single time. This chain links TRBV19 with TRBJ2-7; D perhaps matches TRBD1 (5 bases). From germline, CDR1 is LNHDA and CDR2 SQIVND (reference sequence). CDR3 size: 15 residues. Trimming shortened V by 0 bases and J by 2 bases, and 11 bases separated the two germline ends. The CDR3 protein is CASSIEGLTPYEQYF. In DNA form, the CDR3 reads TGTGCCAGTAGTATAGAGGGGCTGACCCCCTACGAGCAGTACTTC.

The genes are TRBV4-1 and TRBJ2-7, with a possible D match to TRBD1 (6 bases). This CDR3 has 14 amino acids. Germline V gene sequence: CDR1 MGHRA, CDR2 YSYEKL. Trimming took 2 bases from V and 3 from J, leaving 11 bases between them. CDR3 sequence: CASSQNRVGYEQYF. The CDR3 coding sequence is TGCGCCAGCAGCCAAAACAGGGTGGGCTACGAGCAGTACTTC.

V usage is TRBV7-9 and J usage is TRBJ2-7; D is unresolved. V was pared by 0 bases and J by 3 bases, with 9 bases between. The CDR3 is 14 residues long. CDR1 and CDR2 from the germline V gene are SEHNR and FQNEAQ (reference sequence). CDR3 protein: CASSLASQSYEQYF. The CDR3 DNA follows: TGTGCCAGCAGCTTAGCGTCACAAAGCTACGAGCAGTACTTC. The complete variable domain, with remaining parts taken from reference TRBV7-9 and TRBJ2-7, reads DTGVSQNPRHKITKRGQNVTFRCDPISEHNRLYWYRQTLGQGPEFLTYFQNEAQLEKSRLLSDRFSAERPKGSFSTLEIQRTEQGDSAMYLCASSLASQSYEQYFGPGTRLTVT.

The rearrangement links TRBV6-4 to TRBJ1-2; D not certain. This CDR3 spans 17 amino acids. CDR1 and CDR2 from the germline V gene are MRHNA and SNTAGT. Trimming pared 6 bases from V and 0 bases from J, leaving 20 bases between. CDR3: CASRGPPGKIPNYGYTF. The CDR3 DNA sequence: TGTGCCAGCAGGGGTCCGCCGGGGAAGATACCTAACTATGGCTACACCTTC.

This clone was seen a handful of times. The chain uses TRBV5-1 and TRBJ2-3, with TRBD2 matching over 10 bases. CDR1 SGHRS and CDR2 YFSETQ come from the germline V gene. This CDR3 is 15 amino acids long. The ends lost 5 bases at V and 3 bases at J; junction bases unmatched: 6. This chain's CDR3 is CASSFSGGFTDTQYF. CDR3 sequence (DNA): TGCGCCAGCAGTTTTAGCGGGGGGTTTACAGATACGCAGTATTTT.

J is TRBJ1-1 and V is TRBV19; no firm D call. This CDR3 comprises 14 residues. The germline V gene encodes CDR1 LNHDA and CDR2 SQIVND (reference sequence). V lost 4 bases to trimming and J lost 3 bases, with 12 bases between them. The CDR3 bases are TGTGCCAGTAGTAACCGGGTATTGGACACTGAAGCTTTCTTT. Protein sequence: CASSNRVLDTEAFF.

The J gene is TRBJ1-6, the V gene TRBV25-1; D not resolved. CDR1 and CDR2 from the germline V gene are MGHDK and SYGVNS. This CDR3 has 16 amino acids. Trimming pared 5 bases from V and 5 bases from J, leaving 16 bases between. The CDR3 nucleotides read TGTGCCAGCAGTAACGCCCTGACACAGAATAATTCACCCCTCCACTTT. Translating it yields CASSNALTQNNSPLHF.

The chain employs TRBV30 and TRBJ2-7; D not certain. Germline CDR1 and CDR2: GTSNPN and SVGIG (reference sequence). The CDR3 sequence is 12 residues long. Deletions cut 0 bases from V and 3 bases from J, with 6 bases between. The CDR3 region has the DNA TGTGCCTGGAGTGTAACCGGCTACGAGCAGTACTTC. It encodes CAWSVTGYEQYF.